These 22 T cell receptor beta chains originate from one sample sequenced in a study of T-cell memory formation after mild COVID-19. TCRdb processed the 5' RACE reads anew with MiXCR; each CDR3 protein has one entry. Counted here are 58,000 or so distinct CDR3 sequences, about 27% occurring once; the ten biggest clones make up roughly two fifths. The material sequenced was PBMCs or a T cell subset sorted from them (not recorded which). Every receptor here comes from a man aged 18 to 30 who had mild COVID-19 (a few samples of this study predate the infection). Cell type and time point are not known.

In its sample, this clonotype was seen a few times. This chain links TRBV7-9 with TRBJ2-4; D perhaps matches TRBD1 (7 bases). This CDR3 spans 13 amino acids. CDR1 and CDR2 from the germline V gene are SEHNR and FQNEAQ (reference sequence). The V end lost 3 bases, the J end lost 10 bases, and 13 bases lay between the germline ends. CDR3 amino acids: CASSFTGEEIQYF. The CDR3 DNA is TGTGCCAGCAGCTTCACAGGGGAGGAGATTCAGTACTTC. The variable domain in full, with the rest retrieved from reference TRBV7-9 and TRBJ2-4, is DTGVSQNPRHKITKRGQNVTFRCDPISEHNRLYWYRQTLGQGPEFLTYFQNEAQLEKSRLLSDRFSAERPKGSFSTLEIQRTEQGDSAMYLCASSFTGEEIQYFGAGTRLSVL.

This clonotype was counted a few times. V is TRBV2 and J is TRBJ1-4; D call uncertain. Germline loops: CDR1 SNHLY, CDR2 FYNNEI. The CDR3 has 13 residues. Trimming stripped 3 bases from V and 8 bases from J, with 10 bases between. CDR3 sequence (DNA): TGTGCCAGCAGTGAGGGCTCTAGCGAAAAACTGTTTTTT. Its protein product is CASSEGSSEKLFF.

The rearrangement links TRBV6-6 to TRBJ2-2, with 8 bases lining up with TRBD1. This CDR3 is 18 amino acids long. Germline-derived CDR1 and CDR2 are MNHNY and SVGAGI (reference sequence). The junction had 13 bases not matched to a gene; V was cut back by 2 bases and J by 5 bases. The CDR3 coding sequence is TGTGCCAGCAGTTACCAATTAGGGACAGGCCACAGAACCGGGGAGCTGTTTTTT. Translating it yields CASSYQLGTGHRTGELFF.

This clonotype was recorded a few times. V and J are TRBV27 and TRBJ2-7; D unclear. V gave up 8 bases and J gave up 6 bases, with 20 bases separating them. Germline loops: CDR1 MNHEY, CDR2 SMNVEV (reference sequence). The CDR3 contains 14 residues. DNA of the CDR3: TGTGCCAGCGGTCGGTCTGGCCGCGTAGGCGAGCAGTACGTC. Translation gives CASGRSGRVGEQYV.

This clonotype was counted only a few times. The CDR3, as DNA: TGTGCCAGCAGCTTTGACCTCCGGGGCCAATCCTACAATGAGCAGTTCTTC. Its translation is CASSFDLRGQSYNEQFF. The gene calls are TRBV7-6 and TRBJ2-1; D may match TRBD1 or TRBD2 (5 bases each). CDR3 length equals 17 residues. V gave up 3 bases and J gave up 1 base, with 16 bases separating them. Germline V CDR1 and CDR2: SGHVS, FNYEAQ.

This rearrangement joins TRBV7-2 to TRBJ2-7; D is ambiguous. The CDR3 totals 14 residues. Germline CDR1 reads SGHTA; CDR2 reads FQGNSA. V lost 4 bases and J 0 bases, leaving 10 bases between the germline ends. The CDR3 DNA follows: TGTGCCAGCAGCTCTTGGGGAAGCTCCTACGAGCAGTACTTC. It specifies CASSSWGSSYEQYF.

The rearrangement uses TRBV7-3 and TRBJ2-7; 7 positions agree with TRBD1. This CDR3 spans 14 amino acids. V gave up 2 bases and J gave up 7 bases; unmatched junction bases: 8. From germline, CDR1 is SGHTA and CDR2 FQGTGA. The DNA for the CDR3 is TGTGCCAGCAGCTTATTCCCAGGGGGTGGGGAGCAGTACTTC. This gives the protein CASSLFPGGGEQYF.

This clonotype turned up a few times. The CDR3 loop is CASSPPVLETQYF. In nucleotides, the CDR3 is TGCGCCAGCAGCCCCCCGGTTCTGGAGACCCAGTACTTC. The chain couples TRBV4-1 to TRBJ2-5; no clear D. The germline V gene encodes CDR1 MGHRA and CDR2 YSYEKL. This CDR3 is 13 amino acids long. Trimming took off 4 bases at V and 5 bases at J, with 11 bases between the two ends.

This clonotype appeared a few times. The chain has TRBV18 and TRBJ2-1; D remains ambiguous. The V gene's germline CDR1 is KGHSH and CDR2 LQKENI. The CDR3 extends over 13 amino acids. Trimming shortened V by 0 bases and J by 10 bases, and 10 bases separated the two germline ends. The CDR3 nucleotides read TGTGCCAGCTCACCACCGGTAGGTTACGAGCAGTTCTTC. It codes for CASSPPVGYEQFF.

The V and J genes are TRBV9 and TRBJ2-2, with 7 positions matching TRBD1. V lost 4 bases and J lost 1; bases outside the gene matches: 7. This CDR3 comprises 16 residues. CDR1 is SGDLS, CDR2 YYNGEE, per germline. CDR3 protein: CASSLRTGENTGELFF. Written as DNA, the CDR3 is TGTGCCAGCAGCCTTCGGACAGGAGAGAACACCGGGGAGCTGTTTTTT.

Only a few counts were recorded for this clonotype. The chain employs TRBV12-3 or TRBV12-4 and TRBJ2-1; possible D gene TRBD2, 5 bases. V was pared by 5 bases and J by 4 bases, with 15 bases between. The CDR3 extends over 15 amino acids. The CDR3 DNA is TGTGCCAGCAGTACGAGACCGGGGTATTACAATGAGCAGTTCTTC. It translates to CASSTRPGYYNEQFF.

The chain employs TRBV6-5 and TRBJ2-5, with 8 bases aligning to TRBD2. Germline values: CDR1 MNHEY, CDR2 SVGAGI. This CDR3 comprises 18 residues. J lost 3 bases, V lost 0 bases, and 12 bases had no gene match. CDR3 in amino acids: CASSYSNPGLELEETQYF. Written as DNA, the CDR3 is TGTGCCAGCAGTTACTCGAACCCGGGACTAGAATTAGAAGAGACCCAGTACTTC.

The chain carries TRBV25-1 and TRBJ2-2; D gene uncertain. The CDR3 contains 16 residues. The germline V gene has CDR1 MGHDK and CDR2 SYGVNS. V lost 2 bases, J lost 6 bases, and 16 bases lay in between. CDR3 amino acids: CASSEEVGLRAGELFF. The CDR3 coding sequence is TGTGCCAGCAGTGAAGAGGTTGGGTTAAGGGCCGGGGAGCTGTTTTTT. The full variable domain, in which reference TRBV25-1 and TRBJ2-2 provide the parts outside the CDR3, is EADIYQTPRYLVIGTGKKITLECSQTMGHDKMYWYQQDPGMELHLIHYSYGVNSTEKGDLSSESTVSRIRTEHFPLTLESARPSHTSQYLCASSEEVGLRAGELFFGEGSRLTVL.

The genes are TRBV9 and TRBJ2-3; D remains unclear. CDR1 SGDLS and CDR2 YYNGEE come from the germline V gene. Deletions cut 2 bases from V and 0 bases from J, with 7 bases between. The CDR3 is 14 residues long. The CDR3 loop is CASSVLDSTDTQYF. In DNA form, the CDR3 reads TGTGCCAGCAGCGTTTTGGACAGCACAGATACGCAGTATTTT. Combining the CDR3 with reference TRBV9 and TRBJ2-3 gives the whole variable domain DSGVTQTPKHLITATGQRVTLRCSPRSGDLSVYWYQQSLDQGLQFLIQYYNGEERAKGNILERFSAQQFPDLHSELNLSSLELGDSALYFCASSVLDSTDTQYFGPGTRLTVL.

The J gene is TRBJ2-7, the V gene TRBV2; a possible D gene is TRBD1 (5 bases). Germline-derived CDR1 and CDR2 are SNHLY and FYNNEI. This CDR3 comprises 12 residues. V was trimmed by 2 bases and J by 6 bases, leaving 8 bases between them. CDR3 residues: CASSESQGEQYV. DNA for the CDR3: TGTGCCAGCAGTGAAAGCCAGGGCGAGCAGTACGTC.

J is TRBJ2-1 and V is TRBV4-3; 11 bases are shared with TRBD2. CDR3 size: 18 residues. Germline-derived CDR1 and CDR2 are LGHNA and YSLEER. V shed 0 bases, J shed 5 bases, and the junction held 9 bases outside the gene matches. The CDR3 region is CASSQDPPLSGGDNEQFF. For the CDR3, the DNA is TGCGCCAGCAGCCAAGATCCCCCCCTTAGCGGGGGGGACAATGAGCAGTTCTTC.

This clonotype was recorded a few times. This chain links TRBV3-1 with TRBJ2-5, with 7 bases fitting TRBD2. CDR1 and CDR2 from the germline V gene are LGHDT and YNNKEL (reference sequence). CDR3 length: 14 residues. The ends lost 0 bases at V and 4 bases at J; junction bases unmatched: 2. The CDR3 here is CASSQELASETQYF. The CDR3 DNA reads as TGTGCCAGCAGCCAAGAACTAGCGTCAGAGACCCAGTACTTC.

This clonotype was detected once. The V gene is TRBV4-1, the J gene TRBJ2-7, with 8 bases matching TRBD1. V lost 4 bases to trimming and J lost 2 bases; unmatched junction nucleotides: 7. The CDR3 sequence is 15 residues long. Per the germline V gene, CDR1 is MGHRA and CDR2 is YSYEKL. CDR3 DNA sequence: TGCGCCAGCAGCCCAAGACAGGGGACCCCCTACGAGCAGTACTTC. It is translated as CASSPRQGTPYEQYF.

The table lists this clonotype with many counts. The chain couples TRBV5-6 to TRBJ2-7; no clear D gene. The V and J ends lost 3 bases and 10 bases respectively, with 14 bases between them. Germline CDR1 is SGHDT and CDR2 is YYEEEE. This CDR3 is 12 amino acids long. Written as DNA, the CDR3 is TGTGCCAGCAGCTCCCTGACGTCAAGTCAGTACTTC. This codes for CASSSLTSSQYF.

This clonotype was observed a handful of times. This rearrangement joins TRBV20-1 to TRBJ2-7; TRBD1 matches 9 bases. This CDR3 spans 14 amino acids. Unmatched junction bases numbered 11, after V lost 6 bases and J lost 5 bases. In germline, CDR1 is DFQATT, CDR2 SNEGSKA (reference sequence). As DNA, the CDR3 is TGCAGTGCCACTGTTGAGAGGACAGGGGACGAGCAGTACGTC. Its translation: CSATVERTGDEQYV.

The rearrangement links TRBV12-3 or TRBV12-4 to TRBJ2-3, with unresolved D. This CDR3 region has 16 residues. V lost 2 bases and J 2 bases, leaving 14 bases between the germline ends. In DNA, the CDR3 is TGTGCCAGCAGTTTATGGAGCGCCCTTACCACAGATACGCAGTATTTT. This sequence encodes CASSLWSALTTDTQYF.

The genes are TRBV12-3 or TRBV12-4 and TRBJ2-1; a weak D match, TRBD2 (6 bases). V was clipped by 7 bases and J by 7 bases, with 11 bases between them. This CDR3 region has 12 residues. The CDR3 DNA sequence: TGTGCCAGCACCCCCCGGGGGAATGAGCAGTTCTTC. Translated: CASTPRGNEQFF.